One TCR beta chain is described in this entry. CDR3 size: 15 residues. Germline CDR1 SGHRS, CDR2 YFSETQ. V was trimmed by 1 base and J by 4 bases, leaving 14 bases between them. Original processing methods: For nucleated cells, counts were estimated from reference gene primer amplification. Produced via immunoSEQ multiplex PCR; TCRdb's table is partial and in-frame only. D and trimming come from the DNA, and the V and J calls and clone size come from that table. The repertoire has about 330,000 clones, about 90% of them found once; the top ten carry approximately 6%. For recovered donors of Cohort 3, there were two negative PCRs, clearance, or symptom resolution. The sample belongs to a study of blood T cell repertoires in COVID-19. Study overall: COVID-19 samples, acute and convalescent, were from the United States, Italy and Spain. From T cells, B-cell-depleted T cells, or PBMCs came the material, which was cDNA or gDNA.

This TCR was sampled from a woman younger than 45 who had recovered from COVID-19. The V call is TRBV5-1, the J call TRBJ1-2, with D possibly being TRBD1 (5 bases). Material for sequencing was PBMCs or T cells enriched from blood (not recorded which). For the CDR3, the DNA is TGCGCCAGCAGCTTGTCCCCGCAGGGCTTCTATGGCTACACCTTC. Protein sequence: CASSLSPQGFYGYTF.